This entry concerns a single T cell receptor (beta chain). Its antigen remains unidentified. This CDR3 is built from 15 residues. The germline gives CDR1 LNHDA, CDR2 SQIVND (reference sequence). Trimming removed 9 bases at V and 5 bases at J, with 21 bases between. Antigen-specific CD4+ T cells were first expanded with viral peptide pools by the ViraFEST assay and only then sequenced. Upon completion of roughly ten days in culture, CD4+ T cells were isolated. Subjects were given two BNT162b2 or mRNA-1273 vaccine doses. Researchers reported culturing 2.1 million or so PBMC in each well, adding 8 to 10 IU/ml IL-2 and approximately 10 ug/ml peptides. Sequencing was performed with immunoSEQ multiplex PCR; in TCRdb, only in-frame clones are kept and a portion is missing. The sample comprises roughly 55,000 clones, roughly three quarters of which are singletons, and 1.5% to 2.5% rests with the top ten. The data were obtained in a study of vaccination effects on CD4 cells after COVID-19. For the study at large: Post-vaccine specimens arrived a median 72 days past the second dose.

This receptor was taken from a human donor who received a COVID-19 vaccine. J is TRBJ2-3 and V is TRBV19; D is ambiguous. The sample in question was CD4+ T cells from PBMCs cultured with HCoV-OC43 spike peptides, obtained after COVID-19 vaccination. Stated subset: HCoV-OC43 spike overlapping peptide pool stimulation. CDR3 loop: CASSLVEPFRDTQYF. CDR3 bases: TGTGCCAGCTCTTTAGTAGAACCGTTCAGAGATACGCAGTATTTT.